This is a list of T cell receptor beta chains from one sample in a study of shared clonotypes between healthy human individuals. Repertoires were generated with immunoSEQ multiplex PCR, while TCRdb's copy carries only in-frame clones and drops some. The sample includes 100,000 to 120,000 clones, around two thirds of them seen just once. The sample comprised memory CD8+ T cells sorted from blood. These receptors all come from a woman in her thirties in good health. The CDR3 runs from the conserved cysteine through the conserved F or W. The order of the fields is clone size, D gene, J gene, V gene, CDR3 DNA, CDR3 protein. A D gene is named only where the DNA matches it firmly. Not every row has a clone size; where given, it reads once, few, many or a size class.

size: NA; D: TRBD2; J: TRBJ2-1; V: TRBV29-1; DNA: TGCAGCGTTGAAAGTTCAAGCGAGCGGGACTACAATGAGCAGTTCTTC; CDR3: CSVESSSERDYNEQFF
size: NA; D: NA; J: TRBJ2-1; V: TRBV19; DNA: TGTGCCAGTAGTATCTGGTCCGGGAAGATGGATGAGCAGTTCTTC; CDR3: CASSIWSGKMDEQFF
size: NA; D: NA; J: TRBJ2-7; V: TRBV7-2; DNA: TGTGCCAGCAGCTCCTACCAAGGCGAGCAGTACTTC; CDR3: CASSSYQGEQYF
size: NA; D: NA; J: TRBJ1-4; V: TRBV5-4; DNA: TGTGCCAGCAGCTTGAACGCAGGGCGAGAAAAACTGTTTTTT; CDR3: CASSLNAGREKLFF
size: NA; D: NA; J: TRBJ2-1; V: TRBV18; DNA: TGTGCCAGCTCACCAGGAGGATACAATGAGCAGTTCTTC; CDR3: CASSPGGYNEQFF
size: NA; D: TRBD2; J: TRBJ2-7; V: TRBV2; DNA: TGTGCCAGCAGTGAAGGCGGGGGGTTAACCACCTACGAGCAGTACTTC; CDR3: CASSEGGGLTTYEQYF
size: few; D: NA; J: TRBJ2-7; V: TRBV30; DNA: TGTGCCTGGAGTGTAGACGGGGGCCACGAGCAGTACTTC; CDR3: CAWSVDGGHEQYF
size: NA; D: NA; J: TRBJ2-7; V: TRBV7-2; DNA: TGTGCCAGCAGCTTAATCAACCGAGGGGCCGGGTACGAGCAGTACTTC; CDR3: CASSLINRGAGYEQYF
size: NA; D: TRBD1; J: TRBJ2-7; V: TRBV2; DNA: TGTGCCAGCAGTGTTCGACAGGGTGTCCCCTACGAGCAGTACTTC; CDR3: CASSVRQGVPYEQYF
size: NA; D: TRBD2; J: TRBJ2-3; V: TRBV6-5; DNA: TGTGCCAGCAGGGTTCTAGCGGGAGGGGAAGATACGCAGTATTTT; CDR3: CASRVLAGGEDTQYF
size: NA; D: NA; J: TRBJ2-1; V: TRBV27; DNA: TGTGCCAGCAGCCCCCTCGGGGAGCAGTACAATGAGCAGTTCTTC; CDR3: CASSPLGEQYNEQFF
size: NA; D: NA; J: TRBJ1-5; V: TRBV2; DNA: TGTGCCAGCGGTAGCAGGGAGGGTCAGCCCCAGCATTTT; CDR3: CASGSREGQPQHF
size: NA; D: TRBD2; J: TRBJ2-2; V: TRBV15; DNA: TGTGCCACCAGCTTCAGCGGGACCTCGAACACCGGGGAGCTGTTTTTT; CDR3: CATSFSGTSNTGELFF
size: once; D: TRBD2; J: TRBJ2-3; V: TRBV11-2; DNA: TGTGCCAGCAGCTTGGGGTTGGGCGGGAGGTTGGGAGATACGCAGTATTTT; CDR3: CASSLGLGGRLGDTQYF
size: NA; D: NA; J: TRBJ2-2; V: TRBV1; DNA: TGCACCAGCAGCCAGCGGGAGCTGTTTTTT; CDR3: CTSSQRELFF
size: NA; D: NA; J: TRBJ1-5; V: TRBV10-3; DNA: TGTGCCATCAGTGATCGACCCTGGAATCAGCCCCAGCATTTT; CDR3: CAISDRPWNQPQHF
size: NA; D: TRBD1; J: TRBJ1-1; V: TRBV7-9; DNA: TGTGCCAGCAGCTTGGACAGGGGTACTTTCTTT; CDR3: CASSLDRGTFF
size: NA; D: NA; J: TRBJ1-1; V: TRBV28; DNA: TGTGCCAGCAGTTTTGAGGGGCATATGAACACTGAAGCTTTCTTT; CDR3: CASSFEGHMNTEAFF
size: NA; D: NA; J: TRBJ2-3; V: TRBV21-1; DNA: TGTGCCAGCAGCATCCCGGGACTAGTAAGGGGGCATACGCAGTATTTT; CDR3: CASSIPGLVRGHTQYF
size: NA; D: NA; J: TRBJ2-2; V: TRBV7-2; DNA: TGTGCCAGCAGCCCGCGACTAGTCGAAAGTACCGGGGAGCTGTTTTTT; CDR3: CASSPRLVESTGELFF
size: NA; D: TRBD1; J: TRBJ1-1; V: TRBV7-9; DNA: TGTGCCAGCGAAGACAGGGGGCGAAGCACTGAAGCTTTCTTT; CDR3: CASEDRGRSTEAFF
size: NA; D: TRBD2; J: TRBJ2-3; V: TRBV10-1; DNA: TGCGCCAGCAGTGCTAGCGGGAGAGGGAGCACAGATACGCAGTATTTT; CDR3: CASSASGRGSTDTQYF
size: NA; D: TRBD1; J: TRBJ2-5; V: TRBV7-2; DNA: TGTGCCAGCAGTCCAGGACAGGCCCAAGAGACCCAGTACTTC; CDR3: CASSPGQAQETQYF
size: many; D: TRBD1; J: TRBJ2-3; V: TRBV6-1; DNA: TGTGCCAGCAGTGAAATCAGGGGGTCCACAGATACGCAGTATTTT; CDR3: CASSEIRGSTDTQYF
size: few; D: TRBD2; J: TRBJ2-3; V: TRBV7-6; DNA: TGTGCCAGCAGCTTAGGACTAGCGGGAGGGACTGGCACAGATACGCAGTATTTT; CDR3: CASSLGLAGGTGTDTQYF
size: NA; D: NA; J: TRBJ1-3; V: TRBV2; DNA: TGTGCCATCCGGGATCTCCAGTCCACTGGAAACACCATATATTTT; CDR3: CAIRDLQSTGNTIYF
size: NA; D: TRBD2; J: TRBJ2-7; V: TRBV5-1; DNA: TGCGCCAGCAGCCCCGGACTAGCGGGAGGGCCCCACGAGCAGTACTTC; CDR3: CASSPGLAGGPHEQYF
size: NA; D: TRBD1; J: TRBJ2-3; V: TRBV13; DNA: TGTGCCAGCAGCTTAGGCCCGGACAGGGGCACAGATACGCAGTATTTT; CDR3: CASSLGPDRGTDTQYF
size: NA; D: TRBD1; J: TRBJ2-1; V: TRBV5-6; DNA: TGTGCCAGCAGCTCCGGGACAGCGTCTTCCAATGAGCAGTTCTTC; CDR3: CASSSGTASSNEQFF
size: NA; D: NA; J: TRBJ1-2; V: TRBV28; DNA: TGTGCCAGCAGTTTGGCTGGTAACTATGGCTACACCTTC; CDR3: CASSLAGNYGYTF
size: NA; D: NA; J: TRBJ1-2; V: TRBV7-9; DNA: TGTGCCAGCCTGAGCAGACCAGGACCTGATGGCTACACCTTC; CDR3: CASLSRPGPDGYTF
size: few; D: NA; J: TRBJ2-7; V: TRBV7-9; DNA: TGTGCCAGCAGCTTCGGGACGGCCGAGCAGTACTTC; CDR3: CASSFGTAEQYF
size: NA; D: NA; J: TRBJ2-1; V: TRBV2; DNA: TGTGCCAGCAGGCTCCCGGAGCCCTATGAGCAGTTCTTC; CDR3: CASRLPEPYEQFF
size: NA; D: TRBD2; J: TRBJ2-2; V: TRBV4-1; DNA: TGCGCCAGCAGCCCCCGGCTAGCGGGTCTCACCGGGGAGCTGTTTTTT; CDR3: CASSPRLAGLTGELFF
size: NA; D: NA; J: TRBJ2-6; V: TRBV15; DNA: TGTGCCACCAGCAGAGGTGACTCTGGGGCCAACGTCCTGACTTTC; CDR3: CATSRGDSGANVLTF
size: NA; D: NA; J: TRBJ1-4; V: TRBV28; DNA: TGTGCCAGCAGTTTATCCCTGGGAACTAATGAAAAACTGTTTTTT; CDR3: CASSLSLGTNEKLFF
size: many; D: NA; J: TRBJ2-1; V: TRBV25-1; DNA: TGTGCCAGCGGGGCTAACAATGAGCAGTTCTTC; CDR3: CASGANNEQFF
size: NA; D: NA; J: TRBJ1-1; V: TRBV11-2; DNA: TGTGCCAGCAGCCCGGGGCCGGGGATGGGCACTGAAGCTTTCTTT; CDR3: CASSPGPGMGTEAFF
size: NA; D: TRBD2; J: TRBJ2-1; V: TRBV7-9; DNA: TGTGCCAGCAGCTACCTCGTGCGGGGGAGCTCCTACAATGAGCAGTTCTTC; CDR3: CASSYLVRGSSYNEQFF
size: NA; D: TRBD1; J: TRBJ2-2; V: TRBV4-2; DNA: TGTGCCAGCTCAGAGGACAGGGCCGGGGAGCTGTTTTTT; CDR3: CASSEDRAGELFF
size: NA; D: TRBD1; J: TRBJ1-5; V: TRBV2; DNA: TGTGCCAGCGGGGAACAGGGGGCGCGTCAGCCCCAGCATTTT; CDR3: CASGEQGARQPQHF
size: few; D: NA; J: TRBJ1-2; V: TRBV15; DNA: TGTGCCACCAGCAGAGCACCGGGGGCGCAGGAAAACTATGGCTACACCTTC; CDR3: CATSRAPGAQENYGYTF
size: once; D: TRBD2; J: TRBJ2-7; V: TRBV18; DNA: TGTGCCAGCTCACCTTTCCGCGGGGGGGGAGCCTACGAGCAGTACTTC; CDR3: CASSPFRGGGAYEQYF
size: NA; D: TRBD1; J: TRBJ2-3; V: TRBV15; DNA: TGTGCCACCAACAGAGGATGGACAGGGGGAGATACGCAGTATTTT; CDR3: CATNRGWTGGDTQYF
size: NA; D: TRBD1; J: TRBJ2-7; V: TRBV16; DNA: TGTGCCAGCAGCCCCGAGGTGACAGGGTGGGAGCAGTACTTC; CDR3: CASSPEVTGWEQYF
size: NA; D: NA; J: TRBJ1-5; V: TRBV12-5; DNA: TGTGCTAGTGGCAGAGGGTCTCAGCCCCAGCATTTT; CDR3: CASGRGSQPQHF
size: NA; D: NA; J: TRBJ2-7; V: TRBV28; DNA: TGTGCCAGCAGTTTAAGGACCTTTTCCTACGAGCAGTACTTC; CDR3: CASSLRTFSYEQYF
size: once; D: NA; J: TRBJ2-1; V: TRBV6-4; DNA: TGTGCCAGCAGTGGCCAGGCCCACAATGAGCAGTTCTTC; CDR3: CASSGQAHNEQFF
size: few; D: NA; J: TRBJ2-3; V: TRBV19; DNA: TGTGCCAGTAGTATCCTCCCCGCGGATACGCAGTATTTT; CDR3: CASSILPADTQYF
size: NA; D: NA; J: TRBJ2-6; V: TRBV4-1; DNA: TGCGCCAGCAGCCAACAACTCGGACGGTCTGGGGCCAACGTCCTGACTTTC; CDR3: CASSQQLGRSGANVLTF
size: NA; D: NA; J: TRBJ2-2; V: TRBV11-2; DNA: TGTGCCAGCTCGGTCAGGGTGTTTGCCGGGGAGCTGTTTTTT; CDR3: CASSVRVFAGELFF
size: NA; D: NA; J: TRBJ1-5; V: TRBV5-4; DNA: TGTGCCAGCAGCGATGGAATAAATCAGCCCCAGCATTTT; CDR3: CASSDGINQPQHF
size: NA; D: NA; J: TRBJ1-6; V: TRBV2; DNA: TGTGCCAGCGAGTTAAGCGGCGATTATAATTCACCCCTCCACTTT; CDR3: CASELSGDYNSPLHF
size: NA; D: TRBD1; J: TRBJ2-7; V: TRBV6-1; DNA: TGTGCCAGCAGTGAAACGTACGACAGGGCCTCCTACGAGCAGTACTTC; CDR3: CASSETYDRASYEQYF
size: NA; D: NA; J: TRBJ2-1; V: TRBV4-2; DNA: TGTGCCAGCAGCTTAGTTGGTTATTACAATGAGCAGTTCTTC; CDR3: CASSLVGYYNEQFF
size: NA; D: NA; J: TRBJ2-1; V: TRBV28; DNA: TGTGCCAGCAGTTTATGGAGGAGGTCTAAGTACAATGAGCAGTTCTTC; CDR3: CASSLWRRSKYNEQFF
size: once; D: NA; J: TRBJ1-2; V: TRBV28; DNA: TGTGCCAGCAGTTTTCCACAGGCCCTCACTAACTATGGCTACACCTTC; CDR3: CASSFPQALTNYGYTF
size: NA; D: TRBD1; J: TRBJ2-7; V: TRBV19; DNA: TGTGCCAGTAGTGTGTCTCCGGGACAGGGTAGTTCCTACGAGCAGTACTTC; CDR3: CASSVSPGQGSSYEQYF
size: NA; D: NA; J: TRBJ2-7; V: TRBV5-6; DNA: TGTGCCAGCAGCGGACCCCCCTACGAGCAGTACTTC; CDR3: CASSGPPYEQYF